Listed here are 21 T cell receptor beta chains from one sample, sequenced in a study of T cell repertoires in cytomegalovirus infection. TCRdb re-called the reads with MiXCR, one entry per CDR3 protein. Of roughly 180,000 distinct CDR3 sequences in the sample, about a sixth were seen once. Material: CD8+ T cells from PBMCs. All receptors derive from a human donor in good health (CMV status not recorded). Some clones in this sample may be carry-over from other donors' samples.

In its sample, this clonotype was seen a few times. As DNA, the CDR3 is TGTGCCAGCAGCTTGCTAGCGGGGGGGCCGGTGGAGACCCAGTACTTC. It is translated as CASSLLAGGPVETQYF. The rearrangement links TRBV7-8 to TRBJ2-5; TRBD2 agrees at 12 bases. This CDR3 comprises 16 residues. J was trimmed by 5 bases and V by 3 bases; bases with no gene match: 7. Per the germline V gene, CDR1 is SGHVS and CDR2 is FQNEAQ.

This rearrangement joins TRBV9 to TRBJ1-5, with 7 bases identical to TRBD1. Germline CDR1 and CDR2: SGDLS and YYNGEE. The CDR3 extends over 14 amino acids. The V gene end was trimmed by 3 bases and the J gene end by 2 bases; junction bases not matched to a gene: 2. The CDR3 region has the DNA TGTGCCAGCAGCGCCGGGACAGGCAATCAGCCCCAGCATTTT. It translates to CASSAGTGNQPQHF.

Turning to this clonotype: At one end the junction does not follow the germline gene, possibly because of a read error. The chain uses TRBV5-1 and TRBJ2-7; D not certain. The CDR3 runs to 11 residues. From germline, CDR1 is SGHRS and CDR2 YFSETQ. The CDR3 nucleotides are TGCGCCAGCCGCTTGGAACGTGAGCAGTACTTC. Translating it yields CASRLEREQYF.

This chain joins TRBV11-2 and TRBJ2-1; 9 bases agree with TRBD1. Trimming took 5 bases from V and 4 from J; bases not matched to a gene: 6. Germline CDR1 SGHAT, CDR2 FQNNGV. The CDR3 consists of 15 residues. The CDR3 DNA reads TGTGCCAGCAGCGTGGACAGGGGCGAATACAATGAGCAGTTCTTC. This encodes CASSVDRGEYNEQFF. Using reference TRBV11-2 and TRBJ2-1 for the parts outside the CDR3, the full variable domain is EAGVAQSPRYKIIEKRQSVAFWCNPISGHATLYWYQQILGQGPKLLIQFQNNGVVDDSQLPKDRFSAERLKGVDSTLKIQPAKLEDSAVYLCASSVDRGEYNEQFFGPGTRLTVL.

Concerning this clonotype itself: Given a much more abundant clone one base away, this may be a read error. The rearrangement uses TRBV7-6 and TRBJ1-1; D remains ambiguous. The CDR3 consists of 14 residues. The germline gives CDR1 SGHVS, CDR2 FNYEAQ. V lost 1 base, J lost 1 base, and 7 bases lay in between. This CDR3 is CASSLGVGNTEAFF. In DNA form, the CDR3 reads TGTGCCAGCAGCTTAGGGGTAGGGAACACTGAAGCTTTCTTT.

The rearrangement links TRBV7-6 to TRBJ1-1; D call uncertain. CDR3 size: 11 residues. V was clipped by 6 bases and J by 3 bases, with 5 bases between them. In germline, CDR1 is SGHVS, CDR2 FNYEAQ. The CDR3 nucleotides read TGTGCCAGCAGTTACTACACTGAAGCTTTCTTT. It is translated as CASSYYTEAFF.

This chain connects TRBV11-2 to TRBJ1-5, with D perhaps matching TRBD1 (5 bases). The CDR3 is 14 amino acids. The germline gives CDR1 SGHAT, CDR2 FQNNGV. V was clipped by 2 bases and J by 9 bases, with 14 bases between them. DNA of the CDR3: TGTGCCAGCAGCTTAAATTATGGGACCGGGCCCCAGCATTTT. Its protein is CASSLNYGTGPQHF.

Only a few counts were recorded for this clonotype. The CDR3 DNA is TGTGCCAGCAGCTTCCGGACAGGGGGTACTGGAAACACCATATATTTT. Translated, it gives CASSFRTGGTGNTIYF. This rearrangement joins TRBV7-8 to TRBJ1-3, with 10 bases lining up with TRBD1. The V segment lost 3 bases and the J segment 2 bases; nucleotides outside the gene matches: 4. Germline V gene data show CDR1 as SGHVS and CDR2 as FQNEAQ. The CDR3 loop spans 16 amino acids.

The chain carries TRBV7-9 and TRBJ1-5; D ambiguous. Germline V gives CDR1 SEHNR, CDR2 FQNEAQ (reference sequence). V was shortened by 5 bases and J by 5 bases, with 7 bases between the two germline ends. The CDR3 runs to 12 residues. CDR3 DNA: TGTGCCAGCAGCCCCTGGGATCAGCCCCAGCATTTT. Translation gives CASSPWDQPQHF.

V and J are TRBV6-2 or TRBV6-3 and TRBJ1-1; D remains unclear. This CDR3 region has 15 residues. V was trimmed by 0 bases and J by 1 base, leaving 9 bases between them. The germline V gene has CDR1 MNHEY and CDR2 SVGEGT. DNA for the CDR3: TGTGCCAGCAGTTACTCTCCTGAGGGGAACACTGAAGCTTTCTTT. Its protein is CASSYSPEGNTEAFF.

This clonotype showed up just a few times. The genes are TRBV7-9 and TRBJ2-2, with a tentative D call TRBD1 (6 bases). V shed 4 bases and J shed 3 bases, with 15 bases lying between them. The CDR3 has 16 amino acids. CDR1 and CDR2 (germline): SEHNR, FQNEAQ (reference sequence). CDR3 coding DNA: TGTGCCAGCAGCTCCCAACAGGGCGCGGACACCGGGGAGCTGTTTTTT. Residues: CASSSQQGADTGELFF.

This clonotype was seen a handful of times. The V and J genes are TRBV12-3 or TRBV12-4 and TRBJ2-7; D is perhaps TRBD1 (6 bases). V was pared by 4 bases and J by 6 bases, with 10 bases between. The CDR3 runs to 12 residues. The CDR3 sequence: CASSSTGGEQYF. The CDR3 nucleotides read TGTGCCAGCAGTTCGACAGGTGGCGAGCAGTACTTC.

J is TRBJ1-5 and V is TRBV6-2 or TRBV6-3; D gene unclear. Germline V gene sequence: CDR1 MNHEY, CDR2 SVGEGT. V lost 8 bases to trimming and J lost 0 bases, with 8 bases between them. The CDR3 extends over 13 amino acids. The CDR3 DNA is TGTGCCAGCCAAGGACGTAGCAATCAGCCCCAGCATTTT. Protein: CASQGRSNQPQHF.

The chain links TRBV27 to TRBJ2-3; D may be TRBD2 (5 bases). The germline V and J ends were trimmed by 3 bases and 2 bases, with 9 bases remaining between them. The CDR3 spans 14 residues. The germline gives CDR1 MNHEY, CDR2 SMNVEV (reference sequence). CDR3 sequence reads: CASSFGVYTDTQYF. The CDR3 DNA follows: TGTGCCAGCAGTTTCGGGGTATACACAGATACGCAGTATTTT.

The table lists this clonotype with a few counts. CDR3 bases: TGTGCCAGTAGTATTCGGGACGGCGCTAACTATGGCTACACCTTC. Encoded protein: CASSIRDGANYGYTF. The rearrangement uses TRBV19 and TRBJ1-2; D is perhaps TRBD1 (5 bases). The CDR3 is 15 amino acids. CDR1 LNHDA and CDR2 SQIVND come from the germline V gene (reference sequence). Between the trimmed V and J ends, which lost 3 bases and 0 bases, there was a span of 11 bases.

In this sample, this clonotype turned up a few times. The chain is built from TRBV5-5 and TRBJ2-7; D remains ambiguous. Germline values: CDR1 SGHKS, CDR2 YYEKEE (reference sequence). The V and J ends lost 6 bases and 0 bases respectively, with 7 bases between them. This CDR3 has 12 amino acids. The CDR3 region is CASTDISYEQYF. The CDR3 nucleotides are TGTGCCAGCACAGACATCTCCTACGAGCAGTACTTC.

This clonotype was counted between two and nine times. The rearrangement links TRBV7-6 to TRBJ2-1; possibly TRBD1 or TRBD2 for D (6 bases each). Germline V CDR1 and CDR2: SGHVS, FNYEAQ. The CDR3 is 15 amino acids. V was trimmed by 1 base and J by 3 bases, leaving 10 bases between them. Here the CDR3 DNA reads TGTGCCAGCAGCTTAGAACAGGGAGGCTACAATGAGCAGTTCTTC. This translates into CASSLEQGGYNEQFF.

The J gene is TRBJ1-5, the V gene TRBV6-2 or TRBV6-3; the D is unclear. The CDR3 loop spans 17 amino acids. Germline lookup yields CDR1 MNHEY and CDR2 SVGEGT. The germline V and J ends were trimmed by 7 bases and 2 bases, with 21 bases remaining between them. The CDR3 is CASTPDLYRGGNQPQHF. The CDR3 DNA sequence: TGTGCCAGCACCCCGGACTTATACCGTGGGGGCAATCAGCCCCAGCATTTT.

This clonotype was seen once. This chain joins TRBV9 and TRBJ2-1; D possibly corresponds to TRBD1 (6 bases). Trimming pared 0 bases from V and 4 bases from J, leaving 14 bases between. CDR1 SGDLS and CDR2 YYNGEE come from the germline V gene. The CDR3 covers 16 residues. In nucleotides, the CDR3 is TGTGCCAGCAGCGTAGTGGGACAAGGAGATTACAATGAGCAGTTCTTC. Translating gives CASSVVGQGDYNEQFF.

CDR3 nucleotide sequence: TGTGCCAGCAGCCCAGGAGGGGACACTACCTACAATGAGCAGTTCTTC. Translated, it gives CASSPGGDTTYNEQFF. This chain joins TRBV11-2 and TRBJ2-1; D tentatively reads TRBD1 or TRBD2 (6 bases each). This CDR3 contains 16 residues. Between the trimmed V and J ends, which lost 5 bases and 2 bases, there was a span of 16 bases. Germline CDR1 and CDR2: SGHAT and FQNNGV.

The chain carries TRBV7-9 and TRBJ2-7, with 7 positions matching TRBD1. The germline CDR1 and CDR2 sequences are SEHNR and FQNEAQ (reference sequence). The J segment lost 2 bases and the V segment lost 5 bases, leaving 9 bases of the junction unmatched. The CDR3 loop spans 15 amino acids. The CDR3 coding sequence is TGTGCCAGCAGCCCCGGACAGGAATTCGCCTACGAGCAGTACTTC. Protein: CASSPGQEFAYEQYF. Full variable domain (remainder filled in from reference TRBV7-9 and TRBJ2-7): DTGVSQNPRHKITKRGQNVTFRCDPISEHNRLYWYRQTLGQGPEFLTYFQNEAQLEKSRLLSDRFSAERPKGSFSTLEIQRTEQGDSAMYLCASSPGQEFAYEQYFGPGTRLTVT.